This T cell receptor (beta chain) was profiled in a study of cytomegalovirus exposure and HLA in healthy donors. Study-level results: For cytomegalovirus status, the classifier reportedly gave diagnoses with high specificity and sensitivity. An analysis that was carried out later associated 16,951 TCR beta sequences with HLA alleles at 0.05 false discovery rate. Indistinguishable V segments such as TRBV6-2 and TRBV6-3 were excluded. Specificity for CMV antigens was confirmed in vitro for a few of the CMV-associated chains.

Both 60 Vbeta primers and 13 Jbeta primers went into the PCR. Profiling relied on immunoSEQ multiplex PCR, and the TCRdb table lists in-frame clones only, not all of them. The sample contains some 130,000 clones, just under 80% of which appear only once. This CDR3 region has 14 residues. V shed 6 bases and J 4 bases; nucleotides not matched to a gene: 6. The germline CDR1 and CDR2 sequences are MNHNY and SVGAGI (reference sequence). This clone appeared a few times. No antigen is known for it. V and J are TRBV6-6 and TRBJ2-7; TRBD2 matches at 10 bases. The TCR was taken from a woman aged 40 to 50 in good health and CMV-seronegative. The sample taken for sequencing was PBMCs. The CDR3 bases are TGTGCCAGCAGCAAACTAGCGGGGATGTACGAGCAGTACTTC. Protein sequence: CASSKLAGMYEQYF.